This T cell receptor beta chain derives from a study of spatial heterogeneity in lung cancer (dated by TCRdb to the late 2010s). In terms of the full investigation: Beta-chain transcripts were consistently detected in greater numbers than alpha-chain transcripts, which likely reflected higher beta-chain transcript abundance. TCR transcript counts in tumor regions correlated strongly with a T cell transcriptional module score from matched bulk RNA-seq. In the raw uncorrected reads, each unique combination of TCR and UMI appeared on average more than ten times. In non-small cell lung cancer, the study made a quantitative comparison of TCR alpha and beta repertoires among multiple tumor regions, matched nontumor lung and blood. Nonsynonymous mutation counts, determined by whole-exome sequencing of tumor tissue, were related to TCR repertoire features. Both alpha and beta chains were TCR-sequenced in approximately 200 tumor regions, 64 matched nontumor lung samples and 56 PBMC samples obtained at surgery.

This clonotype is judged medium-sized (0.01 to 0.1%). What antigen it recognizes has not been identified. Nothing much larger sits one base from this clone, and base qualities are not available. Including cysteine and phenylalanine, the CDR3 has 14 amino acids. Only the CDR3 portion is preserved as DNA: 42 bases, with reading frame beginning at the first base. The germline V and J ends show losses of 3 bases and 5 bases respectively, and no gene match explains 5 bases of the junction. CDR1 and CDR2 are read off the germline V gene as SGHRS and YFSETQ. The library was made by 5' RACE. The listed sequencing device is NextSeq 500. The TCR library protocol attached a unique molecular identifier to each TCR cDNA molecule to allow correction of PCR and sequencing errors. The authors processed their data as follows. TCR identification, UMI-based error correction and CDR3 extraction were performed with Decombinator tools. TCRs above a frequency of 2 per 1,000, corresponding to the top 1% of the tumor frequency distribution, were defined as expanded. Expanded tumor TCRs were classed as regional if statistically deemed absent (corrected P<0.05) from at least one tumor region, otherwise ubiquitous. Renyi diversity was computed with the R vegan package after each repertoire had been subsampled 100 times to 5,000 TCRs. To build CDR3 similarity networks, amino acid triplet string-kernel similarity was used, and CDR3s were connected when their pairwise similarity was above 0.82. TCRdb reprocessing: public reads trimmed at Q25 with fastp, clones called with MiXCR, in-frame beta chains kept. Each record represents a unique CDR3 protein, reported with the most common genes and DNA among its rows. It is TCRdb's table, rather than the study itself, that gives the V and J calls and clone size. Within this sample are more than 850 distinct CDR3 sequences, with roughly 22% of them counted one time only. The ten largest clones add up to approximately 15% of the sample.

Broader findings and caveats from the paper: The tumor nonsynonymous mutation count correlated with the number of expanded intratumoral alpha and beta TCRs. TCR-seq coverage of tumor T cells was estimated to be only around 7% for alpha chains and about 13% for beta chains. Additional single-cell paired TCR alpha and beta sequencing was considered necessary to confirm, at a functional level, the hypothesis that regional TCRs recognize regional mutations. The count of ubiquitous expanded TCRs correlated with the count of ubiquitous nonsynonymous mutations, and the count of regional expanded TCRs correlated with the count of regional nonsynonymous mutations.

The sample's time point, from its label and the paper: sample taken at primary tumor resection. Donors were about 70 patients with early-stage, untreated non-small cell lung cancer from the lung TRACERx cohort. For TCR sequencing, whole RNA was extracted from tumor and nontumor lung tissue, or from cryopreserved PBMC samples, and no cell sorting was done. Patients were selected for TCR sequencing only if sufficient RNA was available from at least two tumor regions. Before being selected, tumor and adjacent nontumor lung specimens were reviewed by a lung pathologist. Here the sequenced sample was lung tumor tissue, taken at surgery. The TCR originated in a male donor with early-stage non-small cell lung cancer. The chain is assembled from TRBV5-1 and TRBJ1-1; 9 bases in between match TRBD1. The DNA is TGCGCCAGCAGCTCCGACAGGGGGAATACTGAAGCTTTCTTT. It encodes CASSSDRGNTEAFF.